This T cell receptor (beta chain) was sequenced in a study of PD-1 blockade in classical Hodgkin lymphoma. Each patient's relapse followed autologous stem cell transplantation, and brentuximab vedotin exposure varied. Purified CD4+ T cells were obtained from thawed PBMCs through magnetic negative selection. A word on this clone: What it binds is not known.

CDR1 and CDR2 (germline): KGHSH, LQKENI. The CDR3 runs 15 residues. V lost 2 bases, J lost 5 bases, and 10 bases lay in between. Assay: immunoSEQ multiplex PCR; the TCRdb copy retains only in-frame clones and omits some. This table has more than 9,500 clones, around 80% appearing once. Broader study findings: Relative to healthy donors, newly diagnosed patients reportedly had lower baseline TCR diversity, which was reported as lower still in relapsed/refractory patients.

The origin of this receptor is a human donor with classical Hodgkin lymphoma. The chain carries TRBV18 and TRBJ1-6, with D tentatively TRBD1 (6 bases). This material consisted of CD4+ T cells from blood, taken at baseline. For the CDR3, the DNA is TGTGCCAGCTCACCAGGCGGGGGGCATAATTCACCCCTCCACTTT. Protein: CASSPGGGHNSPLHF.